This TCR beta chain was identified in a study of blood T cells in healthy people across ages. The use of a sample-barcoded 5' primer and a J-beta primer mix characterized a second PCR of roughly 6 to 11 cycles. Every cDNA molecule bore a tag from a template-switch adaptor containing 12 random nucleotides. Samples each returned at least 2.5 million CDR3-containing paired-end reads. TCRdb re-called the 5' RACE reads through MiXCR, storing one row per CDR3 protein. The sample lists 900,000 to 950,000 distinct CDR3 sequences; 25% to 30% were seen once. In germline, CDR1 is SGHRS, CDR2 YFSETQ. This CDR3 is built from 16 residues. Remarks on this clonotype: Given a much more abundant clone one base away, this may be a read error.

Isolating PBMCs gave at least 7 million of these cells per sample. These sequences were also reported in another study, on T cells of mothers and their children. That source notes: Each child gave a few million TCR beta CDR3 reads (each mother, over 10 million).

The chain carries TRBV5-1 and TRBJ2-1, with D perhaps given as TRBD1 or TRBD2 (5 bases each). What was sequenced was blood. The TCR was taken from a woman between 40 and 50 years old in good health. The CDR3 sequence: CASSFEGIRSYNEQCF. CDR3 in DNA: TGCGCCAGCAGCTTTGAGGGGATCAGGTCCTACAATGAGCAGTGCTTC.